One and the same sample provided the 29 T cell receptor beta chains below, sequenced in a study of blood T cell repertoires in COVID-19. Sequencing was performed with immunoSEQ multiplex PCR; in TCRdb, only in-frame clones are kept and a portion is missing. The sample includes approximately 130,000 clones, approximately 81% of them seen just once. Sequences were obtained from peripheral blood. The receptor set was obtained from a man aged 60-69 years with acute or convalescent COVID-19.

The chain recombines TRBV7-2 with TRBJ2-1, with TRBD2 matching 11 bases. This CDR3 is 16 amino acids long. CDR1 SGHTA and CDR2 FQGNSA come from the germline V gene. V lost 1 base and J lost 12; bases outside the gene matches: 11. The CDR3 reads CASSLEGLRTSGSQFF. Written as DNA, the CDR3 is TGTGCCAGCAGCTTAGAAGGGTTGAGGACTAGCGGGTCGCAGTTCTTC.

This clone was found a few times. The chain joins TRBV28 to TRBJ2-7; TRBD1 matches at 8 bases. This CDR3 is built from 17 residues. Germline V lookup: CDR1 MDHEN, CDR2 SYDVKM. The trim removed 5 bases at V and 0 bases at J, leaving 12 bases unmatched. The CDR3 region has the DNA TGTGCCAGCAGTCTCCTTCGACAGGGGATAAGCTCCTACGAGCAGTACTTC. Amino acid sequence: CASSLLRQGISSYEQYF.

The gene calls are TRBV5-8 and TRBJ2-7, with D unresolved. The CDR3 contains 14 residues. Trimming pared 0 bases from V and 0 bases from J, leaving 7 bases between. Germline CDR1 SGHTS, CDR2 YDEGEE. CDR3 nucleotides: TGTGCCAGCAGCTTGGAACTTCTCTCCTACGAGCAGTACTTC. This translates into CASSLELLSYEQYF.

CDR3 sequence reads: CASSLGPGRSVYGYTF. The CDR3 coding sequence is TGTGCCAGCAGCTTAGGACCAGGGAGGTCTGTCTATGGCTACACCTTC. The rearrangement uses TRBV7-2 and TRBJ1-2, with D tentatively TRBD1 (5 bases). In germline, CDR1 is SGHTA, CDR2 FQGNSA. Trimming cost V 1 base and J 4 bases, with 16 bases left between them. The CDR3 has 16 residues.

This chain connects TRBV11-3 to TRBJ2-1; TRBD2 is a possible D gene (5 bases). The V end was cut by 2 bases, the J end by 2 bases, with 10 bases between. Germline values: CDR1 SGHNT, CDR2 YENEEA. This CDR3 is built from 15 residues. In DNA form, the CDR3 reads TGTGCCAGCAGCTTAAGTCGAGGGCCCTACAATGAGCAGTTCTTC. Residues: CASSLSRGPYNEQFF.

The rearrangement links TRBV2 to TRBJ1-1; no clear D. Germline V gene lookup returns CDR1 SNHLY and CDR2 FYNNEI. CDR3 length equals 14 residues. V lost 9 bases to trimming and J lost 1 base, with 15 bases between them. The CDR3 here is CASRDSPGNTEAFF. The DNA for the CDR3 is TGTGCCAGTCGAGATAGTCCGGGGAACACTGAAGCTTTCTTT.

The CDR3 loop reads CASSVQGTTGELFF. Here the CDR3 DNA reads TGTGCCAGCAGTGTACAGGGTACGACCGGGGAGCTGTTTTTT. The chain joins TRBV6-2 or TRBV6-3 to TRBJ2-2; TRBD1 might be the D (6 bases). The CDR3 runs 14 residues. The germline gives CDR1 MNHEY, CDR2 SVGEGT. The V and J ends lost 5 bases and 5 bases respectively, with 12 bases between them.

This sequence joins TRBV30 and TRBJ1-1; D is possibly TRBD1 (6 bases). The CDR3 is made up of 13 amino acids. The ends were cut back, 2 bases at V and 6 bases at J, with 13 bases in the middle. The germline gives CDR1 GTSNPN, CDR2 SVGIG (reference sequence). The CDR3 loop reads CAWSRGGNAEAFF. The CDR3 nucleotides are TGTGCCTGGAGTAGGGGGGGTAACGCTGAAGCTTTCTTT.

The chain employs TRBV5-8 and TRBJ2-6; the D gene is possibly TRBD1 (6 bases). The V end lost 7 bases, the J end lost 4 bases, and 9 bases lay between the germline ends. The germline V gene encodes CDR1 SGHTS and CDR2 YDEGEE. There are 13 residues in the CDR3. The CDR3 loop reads CASRRGGANVLTF. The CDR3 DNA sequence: TGTGCCAGCCGTAGGGGGGGGGCCAACGTCCTGACTTTC.

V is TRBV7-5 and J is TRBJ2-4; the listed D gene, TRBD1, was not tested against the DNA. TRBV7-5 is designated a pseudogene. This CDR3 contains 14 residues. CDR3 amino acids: CARRLDILGDIQYF. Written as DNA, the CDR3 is TGTGCCAGAAGGTTAGATATATTAGGGGACATTCAGTACTTC.

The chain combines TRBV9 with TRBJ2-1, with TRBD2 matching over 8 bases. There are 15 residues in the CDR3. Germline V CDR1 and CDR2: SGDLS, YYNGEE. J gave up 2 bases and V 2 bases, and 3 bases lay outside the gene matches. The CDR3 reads CASSVSGTPYNEQFF. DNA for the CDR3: TGTGCCAGCAGCGTTAGCGGGACCCCCTACAATGAGCAGTTCTTC.

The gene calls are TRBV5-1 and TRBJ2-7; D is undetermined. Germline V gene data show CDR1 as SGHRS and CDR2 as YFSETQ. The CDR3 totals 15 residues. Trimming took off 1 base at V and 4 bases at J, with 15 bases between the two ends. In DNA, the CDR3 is TGCGCCAGCAGCTTGAATGTGAAGCCCGGGTACGAGCAGTACTTC. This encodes CASSLNVKPGYEQYF.

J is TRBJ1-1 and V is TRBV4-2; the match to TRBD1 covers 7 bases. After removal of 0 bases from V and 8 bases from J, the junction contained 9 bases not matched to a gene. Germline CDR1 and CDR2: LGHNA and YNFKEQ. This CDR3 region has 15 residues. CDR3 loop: CASSQDPGGIIEAFF. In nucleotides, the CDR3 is TGTGCCAGCAGCCAAGACCCAGGGGGAATTATCGAAGCTTTCTTT.

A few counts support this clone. CDR3 sequence reads: CASSPGPGGNEQFF. The DNA for the CDR3 is TGTGCCAGCTCACCTGGACCTGGAGGCAATGAGCAGTTCTTC. V gene TRBV18 combines with J gene TRBJ2-1; D may be TRBD2 (5 bases). The V end was cut by 3 bases, the J end by 6 bases, with 12 bases between. Germline assignment: CDR1 KGHSH and CDR2 LQKENI. This CDR3 region has 14 residues.

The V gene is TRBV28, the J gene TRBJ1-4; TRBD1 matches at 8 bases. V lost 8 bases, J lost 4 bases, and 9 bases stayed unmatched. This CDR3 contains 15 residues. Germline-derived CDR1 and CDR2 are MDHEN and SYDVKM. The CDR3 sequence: CASRSTGQGNEKLFF. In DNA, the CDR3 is TGTGCCAGCCGATCCACCGGACAGGGTAATGAAAAACTGTTTTTT.

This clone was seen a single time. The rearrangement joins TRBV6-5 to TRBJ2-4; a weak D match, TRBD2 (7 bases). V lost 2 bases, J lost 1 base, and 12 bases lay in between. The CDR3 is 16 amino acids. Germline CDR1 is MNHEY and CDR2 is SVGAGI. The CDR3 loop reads CASSYAGAGAKNIQYF. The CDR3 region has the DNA TGTGCCAGCAGTTACGCGGGGGCGGGGGCCAAAAACATTCAGTACTTC.

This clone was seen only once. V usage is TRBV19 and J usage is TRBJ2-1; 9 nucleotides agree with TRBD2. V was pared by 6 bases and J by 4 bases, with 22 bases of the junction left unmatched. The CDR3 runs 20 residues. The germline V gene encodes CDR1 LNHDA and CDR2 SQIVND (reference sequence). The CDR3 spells CASSPGQFSGTSSFYNEQFF. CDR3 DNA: TGTGCCAGTAGCCCGGGGCAGTTTAGCGGGACTAGCAGCTTTTACAATGAGCAGTTCTTC.

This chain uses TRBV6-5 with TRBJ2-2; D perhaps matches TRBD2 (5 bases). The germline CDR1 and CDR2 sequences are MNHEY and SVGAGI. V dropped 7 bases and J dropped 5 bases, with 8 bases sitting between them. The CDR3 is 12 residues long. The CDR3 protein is CASTGSTGELFF. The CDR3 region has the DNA TGTGCCAGCACTGGGAGTACCGGGGAGCTGTTTTTT.

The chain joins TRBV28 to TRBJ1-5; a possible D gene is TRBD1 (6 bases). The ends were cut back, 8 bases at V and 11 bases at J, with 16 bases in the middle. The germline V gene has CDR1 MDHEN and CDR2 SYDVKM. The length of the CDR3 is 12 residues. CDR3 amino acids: CASYRLEGAQHF. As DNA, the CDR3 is TGTGCCAGCTACCGCTTAGAGGGGGCCCAGCATTTT.

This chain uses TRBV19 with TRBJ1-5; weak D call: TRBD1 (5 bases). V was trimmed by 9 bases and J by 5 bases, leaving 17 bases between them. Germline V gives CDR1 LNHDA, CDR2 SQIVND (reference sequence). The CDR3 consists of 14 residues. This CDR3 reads CASEETVKYQPQHF. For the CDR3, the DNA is TGTGCCAGCGAAGAGACAGTCAAGTATCAGCCCCAGCATTTT.

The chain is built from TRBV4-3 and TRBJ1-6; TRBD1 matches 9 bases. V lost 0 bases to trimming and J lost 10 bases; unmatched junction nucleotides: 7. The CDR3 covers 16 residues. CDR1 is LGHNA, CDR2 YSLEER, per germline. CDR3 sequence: CASSQDRGTGSSPLHF. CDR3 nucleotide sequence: TGCGCCAGCAGCCAAGATCGCGGGACAGGGTCGTCACCCCTCCACTTT.

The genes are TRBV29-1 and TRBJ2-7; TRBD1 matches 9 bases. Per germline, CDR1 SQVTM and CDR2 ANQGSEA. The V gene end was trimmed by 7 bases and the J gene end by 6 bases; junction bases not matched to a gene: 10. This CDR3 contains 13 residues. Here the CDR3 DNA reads TGCAGCGCTGGACAGGGGTTCGGGGGCGAGCAGTACTTC. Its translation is CSAGQGFGGEQYF.

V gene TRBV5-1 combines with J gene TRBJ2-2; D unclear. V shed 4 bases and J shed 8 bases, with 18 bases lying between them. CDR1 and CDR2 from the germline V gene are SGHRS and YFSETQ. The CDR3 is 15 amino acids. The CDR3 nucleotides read TGCGCCAGCAGCGCATACCCTGCTGTCGGGGGGGAGCTGTTTTTT. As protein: CASSAYPAVGGELFF.

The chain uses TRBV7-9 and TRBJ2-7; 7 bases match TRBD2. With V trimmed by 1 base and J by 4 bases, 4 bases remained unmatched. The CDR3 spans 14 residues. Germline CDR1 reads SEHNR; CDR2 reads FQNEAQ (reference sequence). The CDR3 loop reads CASSLGQGGYEQYF. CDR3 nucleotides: TGTGCCAGCAGCTTAGGGCAGGGAGGGTACGAGCAGTACTTC.

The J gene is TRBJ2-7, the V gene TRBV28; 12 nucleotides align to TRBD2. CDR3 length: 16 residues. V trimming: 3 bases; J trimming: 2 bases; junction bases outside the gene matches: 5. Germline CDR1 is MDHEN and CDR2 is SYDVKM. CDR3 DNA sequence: TGTGCCAGCAGTTTGGCGACTAGCGGGAGCCCCTACGAGCAGTACTTC. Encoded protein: CASSLATSGSPYEQYF.

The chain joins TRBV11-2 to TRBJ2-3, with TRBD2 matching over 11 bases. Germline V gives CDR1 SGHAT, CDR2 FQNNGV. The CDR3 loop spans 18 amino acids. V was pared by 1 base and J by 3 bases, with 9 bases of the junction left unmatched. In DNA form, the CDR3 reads TGTGCCAGCAGCTTAGTTACCGAGACTAGCGGGGATACAGATACGCAGTATTTT. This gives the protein CASSLVTETSGDTDTQYF.

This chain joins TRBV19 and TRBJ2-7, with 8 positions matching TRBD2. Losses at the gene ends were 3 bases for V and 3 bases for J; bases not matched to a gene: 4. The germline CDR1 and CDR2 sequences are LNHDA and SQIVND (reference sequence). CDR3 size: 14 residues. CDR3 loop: CASSISAGGYEQYF. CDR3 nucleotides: TGTGCCAGTAGTATTTCGGCGGGAGGCTACGAGCAGTACTTC.

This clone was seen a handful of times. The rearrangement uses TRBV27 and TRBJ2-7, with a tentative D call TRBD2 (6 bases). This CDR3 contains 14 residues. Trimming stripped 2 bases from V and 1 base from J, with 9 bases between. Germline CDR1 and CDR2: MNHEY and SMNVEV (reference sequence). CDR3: CASSLRGGSYEQYF. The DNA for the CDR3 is TGTGCCAGCAGTTTAAGAGGAGGGTCCTACGAGCAGTACTTC.

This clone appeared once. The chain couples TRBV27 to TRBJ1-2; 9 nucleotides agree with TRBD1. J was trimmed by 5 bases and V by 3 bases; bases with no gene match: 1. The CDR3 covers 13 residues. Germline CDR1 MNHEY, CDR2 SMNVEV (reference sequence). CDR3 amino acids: CASSLTGGYGYTF. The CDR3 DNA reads TGTGCCAGCAGTTTGACAGGGGGGTATGGCTACACCTTC.